This T cell receptor (beta chain) comes out of a study of cytotoxic CD8 clonotypes in ibrutinib-treated CLL. Clones were read by immunoSEQ multiplex PCR, and TCRdb kept only the in-frame ones, dropping some. The table records 52,000 or so clones, nearly 55% of them present only once. Germline lookup yields CDR1 SGHTA and CDR2 FQGTGA. Trimming left V 2 bases short and J 0 bases short, with 5 bases between. This CDR3 has 15 residues. This receptor was obtained from a human donor with chronic lymphocytic leukemia. The starting material was PBMCs, obtained at disease progression, from a patient treated with ibrutinib. The chain has TRBV7-3 and TRBJ2-6; maybe TRBD2 (5 bases). The CDR3 nucleotides are TGTGCCAGCAGCTTAGACTACTCTGGGGCCAACGTCCTGACTTTC. It specifies CASSLDYSGANVLTF.